This T cell receptor (beta chain) stems from a study of blood T cell repertoires in COVID-19. The overall study: Samples came from the United States, Italy and Spain, spanning acute and convalescent COVID-19. The cDNA or gDNA used as material had been derived from T cells, B-cell-depleted T cells, or PBMCs.

V shed 0 bases and J shed 0 bases, with 7 bases lying between them. CDR1 and CDR2 (germline): SGDLS, YYNGEE. The CDR3 sequence is 15 residues long. Authors' data handling: Amplification from reference gene primers served as the basis for estimated nucleated cell counts. The method was immunoSEQ multiplex PCR; TCRdb's version includes in-frame clones alone and lacks a portion of them. V, J and clone size derive from that table, while D and trimming were established from the DNA sequence. The sample has just under 150,000 clones, approximately 89% seen once. J is TRBJ1-3 and V is TRBV9; D may be TRBD1 (5 bases). The sequence was obtained from a human donor in a cohort sampled during active COVID-19. The source material was peripheral blood. The CDR3 spells CASSVAGHSGNTIYF. As DNA, the CDR3 is TGTGCCAGCAGCGTAGCAGGGCACTCTGGAAACACCATATATTTT.